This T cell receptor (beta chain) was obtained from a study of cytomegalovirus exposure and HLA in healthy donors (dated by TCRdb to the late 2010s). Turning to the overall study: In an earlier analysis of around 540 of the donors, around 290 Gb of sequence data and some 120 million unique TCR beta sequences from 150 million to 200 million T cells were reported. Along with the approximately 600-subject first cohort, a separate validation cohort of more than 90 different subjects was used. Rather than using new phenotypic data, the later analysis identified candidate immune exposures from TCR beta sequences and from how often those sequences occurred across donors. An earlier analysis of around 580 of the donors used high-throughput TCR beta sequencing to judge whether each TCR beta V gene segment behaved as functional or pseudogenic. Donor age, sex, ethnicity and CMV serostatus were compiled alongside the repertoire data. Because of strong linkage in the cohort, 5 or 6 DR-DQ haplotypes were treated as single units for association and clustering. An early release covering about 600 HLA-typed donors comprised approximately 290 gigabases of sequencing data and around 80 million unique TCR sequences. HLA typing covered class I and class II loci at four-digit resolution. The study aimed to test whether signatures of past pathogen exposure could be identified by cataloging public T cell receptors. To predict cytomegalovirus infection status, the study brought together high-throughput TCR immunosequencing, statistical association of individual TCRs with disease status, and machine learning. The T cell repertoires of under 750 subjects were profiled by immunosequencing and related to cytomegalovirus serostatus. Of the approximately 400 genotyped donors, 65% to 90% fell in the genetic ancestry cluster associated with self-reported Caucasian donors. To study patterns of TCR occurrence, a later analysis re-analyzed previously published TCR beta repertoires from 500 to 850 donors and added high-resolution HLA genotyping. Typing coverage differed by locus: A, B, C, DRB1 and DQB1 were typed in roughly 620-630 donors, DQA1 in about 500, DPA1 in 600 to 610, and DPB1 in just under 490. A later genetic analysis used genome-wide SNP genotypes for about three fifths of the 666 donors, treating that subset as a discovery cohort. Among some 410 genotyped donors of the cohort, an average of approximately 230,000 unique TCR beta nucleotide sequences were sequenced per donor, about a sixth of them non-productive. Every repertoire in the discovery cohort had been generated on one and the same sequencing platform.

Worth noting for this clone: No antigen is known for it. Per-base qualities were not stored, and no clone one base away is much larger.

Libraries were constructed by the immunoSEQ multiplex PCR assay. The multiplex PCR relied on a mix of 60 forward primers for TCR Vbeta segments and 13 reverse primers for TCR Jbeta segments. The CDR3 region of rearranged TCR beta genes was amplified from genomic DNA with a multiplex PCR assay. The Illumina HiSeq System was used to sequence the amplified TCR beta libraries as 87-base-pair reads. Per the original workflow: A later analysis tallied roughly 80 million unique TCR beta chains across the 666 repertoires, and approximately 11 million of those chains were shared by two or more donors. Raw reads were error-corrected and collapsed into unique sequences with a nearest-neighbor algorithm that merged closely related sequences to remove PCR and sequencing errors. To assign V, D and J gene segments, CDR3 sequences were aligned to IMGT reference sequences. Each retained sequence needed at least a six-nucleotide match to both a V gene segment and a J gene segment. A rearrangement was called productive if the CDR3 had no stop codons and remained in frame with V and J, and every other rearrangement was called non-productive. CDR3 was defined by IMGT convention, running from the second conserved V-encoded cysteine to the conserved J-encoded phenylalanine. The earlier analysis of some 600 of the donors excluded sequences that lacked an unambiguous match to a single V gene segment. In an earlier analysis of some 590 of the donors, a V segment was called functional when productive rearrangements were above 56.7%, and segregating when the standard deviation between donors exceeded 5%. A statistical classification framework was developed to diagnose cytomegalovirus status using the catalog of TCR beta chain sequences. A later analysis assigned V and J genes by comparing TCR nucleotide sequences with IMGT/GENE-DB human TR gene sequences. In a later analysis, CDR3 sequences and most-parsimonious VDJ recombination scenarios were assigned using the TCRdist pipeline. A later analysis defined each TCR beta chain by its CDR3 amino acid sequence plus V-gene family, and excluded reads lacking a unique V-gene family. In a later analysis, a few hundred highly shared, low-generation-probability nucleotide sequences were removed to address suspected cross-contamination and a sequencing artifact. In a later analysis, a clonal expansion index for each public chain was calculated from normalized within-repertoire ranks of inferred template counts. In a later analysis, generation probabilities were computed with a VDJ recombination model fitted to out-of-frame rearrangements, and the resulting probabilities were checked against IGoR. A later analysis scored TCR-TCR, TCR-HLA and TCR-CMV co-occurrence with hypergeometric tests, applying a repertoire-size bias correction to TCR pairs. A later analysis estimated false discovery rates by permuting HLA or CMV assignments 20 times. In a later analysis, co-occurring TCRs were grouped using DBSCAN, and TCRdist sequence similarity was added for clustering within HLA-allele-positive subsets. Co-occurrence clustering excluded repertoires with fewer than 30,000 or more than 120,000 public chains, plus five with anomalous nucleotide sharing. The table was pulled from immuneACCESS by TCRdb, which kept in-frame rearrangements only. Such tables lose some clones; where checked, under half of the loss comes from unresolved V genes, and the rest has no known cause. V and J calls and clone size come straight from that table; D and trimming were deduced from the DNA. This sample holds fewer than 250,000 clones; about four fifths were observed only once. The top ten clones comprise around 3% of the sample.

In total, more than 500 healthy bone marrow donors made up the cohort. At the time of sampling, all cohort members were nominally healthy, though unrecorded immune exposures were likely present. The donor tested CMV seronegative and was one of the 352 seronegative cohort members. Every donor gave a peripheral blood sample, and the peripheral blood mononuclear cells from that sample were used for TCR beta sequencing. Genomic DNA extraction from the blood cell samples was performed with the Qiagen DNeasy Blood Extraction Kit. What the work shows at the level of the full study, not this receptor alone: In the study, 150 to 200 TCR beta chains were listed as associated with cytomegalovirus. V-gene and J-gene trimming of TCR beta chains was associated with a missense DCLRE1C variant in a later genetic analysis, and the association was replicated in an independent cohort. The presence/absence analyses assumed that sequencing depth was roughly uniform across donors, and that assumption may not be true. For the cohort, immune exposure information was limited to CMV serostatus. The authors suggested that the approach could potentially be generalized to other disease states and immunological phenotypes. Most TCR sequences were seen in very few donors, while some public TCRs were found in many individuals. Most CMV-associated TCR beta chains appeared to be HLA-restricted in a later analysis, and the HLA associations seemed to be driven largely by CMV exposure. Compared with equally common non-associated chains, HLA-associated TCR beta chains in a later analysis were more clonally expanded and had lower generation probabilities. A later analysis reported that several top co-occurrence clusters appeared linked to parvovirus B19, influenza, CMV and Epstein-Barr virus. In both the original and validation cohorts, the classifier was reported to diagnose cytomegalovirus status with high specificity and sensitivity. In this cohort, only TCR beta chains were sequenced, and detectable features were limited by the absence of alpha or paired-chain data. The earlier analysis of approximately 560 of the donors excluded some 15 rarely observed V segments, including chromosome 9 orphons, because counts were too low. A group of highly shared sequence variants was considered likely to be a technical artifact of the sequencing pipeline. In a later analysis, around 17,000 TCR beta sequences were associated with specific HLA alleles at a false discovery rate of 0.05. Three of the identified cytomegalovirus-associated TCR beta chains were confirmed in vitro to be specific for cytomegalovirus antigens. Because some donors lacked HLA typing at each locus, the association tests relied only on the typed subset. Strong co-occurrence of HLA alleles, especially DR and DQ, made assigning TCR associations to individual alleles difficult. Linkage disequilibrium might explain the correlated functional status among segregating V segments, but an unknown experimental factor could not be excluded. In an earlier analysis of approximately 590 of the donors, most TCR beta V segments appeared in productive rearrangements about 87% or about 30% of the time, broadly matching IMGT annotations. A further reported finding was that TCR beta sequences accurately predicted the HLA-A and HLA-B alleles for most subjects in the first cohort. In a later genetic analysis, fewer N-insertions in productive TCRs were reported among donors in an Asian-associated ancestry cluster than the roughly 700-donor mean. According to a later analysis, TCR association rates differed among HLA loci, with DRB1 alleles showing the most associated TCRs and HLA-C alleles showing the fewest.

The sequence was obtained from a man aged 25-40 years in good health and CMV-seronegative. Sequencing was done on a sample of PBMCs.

The DNA sequence is given as TGTGCCTGGCGACAGGGGGGAAACTATGGCTACACCTTC. It codes for CAWRQGGNYGYTF. The chain is made from TRBV30 and TRBJ1-2; 9 nucleotides in the junction match TRBD1. The CDR3 has 13 amino acids, counting the end cysteine and phenylalanine. Only the CDR3 portion is preserved as DNA: 39 bases, with reading frame beginning at the first base. CDR1 and CDR2 are drawn from the germline V gene (reference sequence): GTSNPN, SVGIG. Ends trimmed: V by 5 bases, J by 2 bases; bases unmatched to a gene: 3.